This T cell receptor (beta chain) was sequenced in a study of shared clonotypes between healthy human individuals. Worth noting for this clone: Its antigen is not known.

Germline values: CDR1 MDHEN, CDR2 SYDVKM. V was clipped by 3 bases and J by 0 bases, with 7 bases between them. The CDR3 has 14 residues. Regarding the study as a whole: Among non-shared clonotypes, generation probabilities were lower than among those shared by all four donors. Exclusively blood specimens were collected; tissue repertoires likely differ.

There were no recent acute infections or vaccinations among the donors, who were healthy HIV-negative adults. The study drew all its donors from Caucasian adults living in Nashville, Tennessee. Only in-frame clones appear in the TCRdb table, and some are missing; sequencing was by immunoSEQ multiplex PCR. Seen here are 300,000 to 400,000 clones, roughly 87% observed once, and the top ten hold roughly 15%. V is TRBV28 and J is TRBJ2-3; D unresolved. Sequenced: memory CD8+ T cells sorted from blood. Indicated subset: CD45RO+ cells pooled with CCR7-negative TemRA cells. The receptor's source is a man aged 18-30 years in good health. CDR3 coding DNA: TGTGCCAGCAGTTTTTATGCTAGCACAGATACGCAGTATTTT. It is translated as CASSFYASTDTQYF. Complete variable domain (other parts from reference TRBV28 and TRBJ2-3): DVKVTQSSRYLVKRTGEKVFLECVQDMDHENMFWYRQDPGLGLRLIYFSYDVKMKEKGDIPEGYSVSREKKERFSLILESASTNQTSMYLCASSFYASTDTQYFGPGTRLTVL.